These T cell receptor beta chains were read from a single sample in a study of blood T cells in healthy people across ages. Via MiXCR, TCRdb re-called the 5' RACE reads, giving one row per CDR3 protein. The sample holds 650,000 to 1,000,000 distinct CDR3 sequences, roughly 34% seen once. Sequenced sample: blood. The receptors were gathered from a man in his late teens or twenties in good health. CDR3s include the opening cysteine and the closing phenylalanine or tryptophan.

TRBV14	TRBJ2-2	CASSPHRGGNTGELFF
TRBV4-2	TRBJ2-1	CASSQDPGDNEQFF
TRBV6-6	TRBJ1-2	CASLTGIARGYTF
TRBV6-5	TRBJ2-7	CASRQQKDYEQYF
TRBV7-2	TRBJ1-2	CASSLPSDYGYTF
TRBV7-4	TRBJ1-1	CASSRGTGELWTEAFF
TRBV12-3/TRBV12-4	TRBJ2-1	CAGSLRPVPYFEQFF
TRBV12-3/TRBV12-4	TRBJ2-5	CASSLSRGGTQYF
TRBV15	TRBJ1-5	CATSRDTFHGQPQHF
TRBV7-9	TRBJ1-2	CASSGPGQLSYGYTF
TRBV7-2	TRBJ1-1	CASSFEQLMNTEAFF
TRBV5-1	TRBJ2-7	CASSLAGGGSDNEQYF
TRBV12-3/TRBV12-4	TRBJ1-2	CASSRRTGVGGYTF
TRBV5-1	TRBJ1-1	CASSLSGTGVNTEAFF
TRBV6-5	TRBJ2-3	CASSREWNTDTQYF
TRBV6-5	TRBJ2-6	CASSYSRGGSGANVLTF
TRBV20-1	TRBJ2-3	CSAPIAVKGDTQYF
TRBV20-1	.	CSARLGGAIYNEQYF
TRBV14	TRBJ2-5	CASSPGLAETQYF
TRBV6-2/TRBV6-3	TRBJ2-3	CASARGPGLAGNTDTQYF
TRBV7-9	TRBJ2-7	CTSSWGGGSYEQYF
TRBV19	TRBJ2-7	CASSISQGGYEQYF
TRBV4-3	TRBJ1-5	CASSQARGGVAQHF
TRBV20-1	TRBJ2-3	CSALLVPGGDTQYF
TRBV12-3/TRBV12-4	TRBJ1-1	CASSLGQVGVAFF
TRBV6-5	TRBJ1-2	CASSRDLNYGYTF
TRBV5-5	TRBJ1-5	CASSLWESNQPQHF
TRBV3-1	TRBJ2-7	CASSQDSPRSYEQYF
TRBV28	TRBJ2-7	CASSLDFSSYNEQYF
TRBV7-2	TRBJ1-5	CASSLDGGGSNQPQHF
TRBV6-5	TRBJ2-3	CASSEGTGPKQSQYF